This T cell receptor (beta chain) emerged from a study of blood T cells in healthy people across ages. Study-wide context: Per two T cells, template switching captured roughly one barcoded beta molecule.

Broader study findings: The recorded TCR beta diversity per million T cells decreased in a roughly linear manner with age. Naive T cell percentage showed a strong correlation with TCR beta diversity. For the donors, CMV status was unknown and possibly confounded expanded clonotype changes.

A second PCR, run for about 6 to 11 cycles, used a sample-barcoded 5' primer plus a J-beta primer mix. TCRdb processed the 5' RACE reads anew with MiXCR; each CDR3 protein has one entry. The table records around 1.5 million distinct CDR3 sequences, approximately 40% of them present only once. A remark on this clonotype: No antigen is known for it.

CDR1 is SGHRS, CDR2 YFSETQ, per germline. J gave up 1 base and V 3 bases, and 6 bases lay outside the gene matches. The CDR3 runs 15 residues. The specimen was blood. This sequence joins TRBV5-1 and TRBJ1-1; 7 nucleotides line up with TRBD1. This TCR was sampled from a woman under 30 in good health. The CDR3 DNA reads TGCGCCAGCAGCTCAGAGGGACAGAGGAACACTGAAGCTTTCTTT. It is translated as CASSSEGQRNTEAFF.